One and the same sample provided the 18 T cell receptor beta chains below, sequenced in a study of cytomegalovirus exposure and HLA in healthy donors. 60 Vbeta and 13 Jbeta primers were used in PCR. Generated by immunoSEQ multiplex PCR, the TCRdb table keeps only in-frame clones and is missing some. The sample yields under 200,000 clones, roughly 80% seen once. Sequenced sample: PBMCs. All receptors come from a male donor in good health and CMV-seropositive.

This chain joins TRBV28 and TRBJ2-1, with 8 bases matching TRBD1. The CDR3 extends over 16 amino acids. J gave up 0 bases and V 8 bases, and 9 bases lay outside the gene matches. CDR1 and CDR2 (germline): MDHEN, SYDVKM. This CDR3 is CASEEGQESSYNEQFF. The CDR3, as DNA: TGTGCCAGCGAGGAGGGACAGGAAAGCTCCTACAATGAGCAGTTCTTC.

The chain joins TRBV7-8 to TRBJ1-1; no firm D call. CDR3 length equals 14 residues. The germline V gene has CDR1 SGHVS and CDR2 FQNEAQ. V was clipped by 2 bases and J by 4 bases, with 11 bases between them. CDR3 sequence (DNA): TGTGCCAGCAGCTTACCGGGAGTCGGCACTGAAGCTTTCTTT. Amino acid sequence: CASSLPGVGTEAFF. The variable domain in full, with the rest retrieved from reference TRBV7-8 and TRBJ1-1, is GAGVSQSPRYKVAKRGQDVALRCDPISGHVSLFWYQQALGQGPEFLTYFQNEAQLDKSGLPSDRFFAERPEGSVSTLKIQRTQQEDSAVYLCASSLPGVGTEAFFGQGTRLTVV.

As for this clone: One end of the junction does not line up with germline, which may come from a read error. The chain employs TRBV7-7 and TRBJ2-5; 8 bases are a match to TRBD1. Germline V gives CDR1 SSHAT, CDR2 FNYEAQ (reference sequence). This CDR3 region has 15 residues. Here the CDR3 reads CASSLESGGGETQYF. The CDR3 DNA follows: TGTGCTAGCAGCTTAGAGTCAGGGGGCGGTGAGACCCAGTACTTC.

The chain recombines TRBV7-2 with TRBJ2-2, with 8 positions matching TRBD2. The V gene's germline CDR1 is SGHTA and CDR2 FQGNSA. Losses at the gene ends were 5 bases for V and 5 bases for J; bases not matched to a gene: 7. This CDR3 contains 15 residues. The CDR3 DNA reads as TGTGCCAGCAGCCCGGGACTAGTACGAACCGGGGAGCTGTTTTTT. As protein: CASSPGLVRTGELFF.

The chain uses TRBV11-2 and TRBJ1-4, with D tentatively TRBD1 (5 bases). The CDR3 spans 16 residues. CDR1 and CDR2 (germline): SGHAT, FQNNGV. With 5 bases removed from V and 0 bases from J, the gap between germline ends came to 13 bases. The CDR3 nucleotides are TGTGCCAGCAGCCCAGTAGTAGGGGCAACTAATGAAAAACTGTTTTTT. Translation gives CASSPVVGATNEKLFF.

J is TRBJ1-4 and V is TRBV5-1; 9 bases fit TRBD1. The CDR3 loop spans 13 amino acids. Germline CDR1 is SGHRS and CDR2 is YFSETQ. V trimming: 6 bases; J trimming: 8 bases; junction bases outside the gene matches: 5. CDR3 nucleotide sequence: TGCGCCAGCACCTTCGGACAGGGGGAAAAACTGTTTTTT. Amino acids: CASTFGQGEKLFF.

This clone was picked up one time. This chain links TRBV7-3 with TRBJ2-1; 9 bases match TRBD2. The CDR3 sequence is 14 residues long. In germline, CDR1 is SGHTA, CDR2 FQGTGA. The ends lost 5 bases at V and 8 bases at J; junction bases unmatched: 7. Here the CDR3 reads CASSPTREGDEQFF. The CDR3 DNA reads TGTGCCAGCAGCCCCACGCGGGAGGGGGATGAGCAGTTCTTC.

The V gene is TRBV2, the J gene TRBJ2-1, with a weak D call TRBD1 (5 bases). Germline V gene data show CDR1 as SNHLY and CDR2 as FYNNEI. The CDR3 totals 15 residues. V lost 5 bases to trimming and J lost 0 bases, with 11 bases between them. The CDR3 spells CASSPGSSSYNEQFF. The CDR3, as DNA: TGTGCCAGCAGTCCAGGGTCGAGCTCCTACAATGAGCAGTTCTTC. The complete variable domain, with remaining parts taken from reference TRBV2 and TRBJ2-1, reads EPEVTQTPSHQVTQMGQEVILRCVPISNHLYFYWYRQILGQKVEFLVSFYNNEISEKSEIFDDQFSVERPDGSNFTLKIRSTKLEDSAMYFCASSPGSSSYNEQFFGPGTRLTVL.

V and J are TRBV7-2 and TRBJ1-1, with 7 bases that match TRBD1. Germline-derived CDR1 and CDR2 are SGHTA and FQGNSA. The CDR3 covers 14 residues. Trimming cost V 5 bases and J 5 bases; bases outside gene matches: 8. The CDR3 region is CASSPQGRRTEAFF. Written as DNA, the CDR3 is TGTGCCAGCAGCCCACAGGGGCGTAGAACTGAAGCTTTCTTT.

This chain links TRBV18 with TRBJ2-7, with 7 bases matching TRBD1. This CDR3 contains 15 residues. Germline-derived CDR1 and CDR2 are KGHSH and LQKENI. Trimming at V came to 1 base and at J to 2 bases, leaving 5 bases not matched to a gene. CDR3: CASSPRRTGAYEQYF. CDR3 nucleotides: TGTGCCAGCTCACCACGGAGGACAGGAGCCTACGAGCAGTACTTC. Complete variable domain (other parts from reference TRBV18 and TRBJ2-7): NAGVMQNPRHLVRRRGQEARLRCSPMKGHSHVYWYRQLPEEGLKFMVYLQKENIIDESGMPKERFSAEFPKEGPSILRIQQVVRGDSAAYFCASSPRRTGAYEQYFGPGTRLTVT.

This clone showed up just a few times. This rearrangement joins TRBV19 to TRBJ2-7, with TRBD2 matching 8 bases. CDR1 and CDR2 from the germline V gene are LNHDA and SQIVND (reference sequence). The CDR3 is 15 residues long. The V and J ends lost 6 bases and 6 bases, in that order; junction bases with no gene match: 13. CDR3 sequence reads: CASSMRLALLSEQYF. The CDR3 DNA reads as TGTGCCAGTAGCATGCGACTAGCGCTCTTGAGCGAGCAGTACTTC.

The chain joins TRBV6-4 to TRBJ2-2, with D perhaps TRBD1 (5 bases). The V end was cut by 3 bases, the J end by 1 base, with 18 bases between. This CDR3 has 18 amino acids. Germline lookup yields CDR1 MRHNA and CDR2 SNTAGT. DNA for the CDR3: TGTGCCAGCAGTGATACTCGATGGGGCAGGCTGAACACCGGGGAGCTGTTTTTT. This codes for CASSDTRWGRLNTGELFF.

This clone has only one observation. The V call is TRBV6-5, the J call TRBJ2-2, with 7 bases that match TRBD1. Germline loops: CDR1 MNHEY, CDR2 SVGAGI. The CDR3 has 14 residues. The trim removed 6 bases at V and 4 bases at J, leaving 5 bases unmatched. The chain's CDR3 is CASRSDRVTGELFF. The CDR3 DNA reads as TGTGCCAGCAGGTCCGACAGGGTCACCGGGGAGCTGTTTTTT.

The chain couples TRBV5-1 to TRBJ1-1; D unresolved. CDR1 is SGHRS and CDR2 is YFSETQ in the germline V gene. Trimming pared 5 bases from V and 1 base from J, leaving 9 bases between. This CDR3 is 13 amino acids long. The CDR3, as DNA: TGCGCCAGCAGAATAGGAGAGAACACTGAAGCTTTCTTT. It codes for CASRIGENTEAFF.

The rearrangement links TRBV5-1 to TRBJ2-5; a weak D match, TRBD1 (6 bases). The CDR3 length is 13 residues. Trimming took 5 bases from V and 5 from J, leaving 13 bases between them. CDR1 SGHRS and CDR2 YFSETQ come from the germline V gene. CDR3: CASRPGQLETQYF. The CDR3 nucleotides read TGCGCCAGCAGGCCAGGACAGCTGGAGACCCAGTACTTC.

The chain uses TRBV19 and TRBJ2-7; the match to TRBD2 covers 9 bases. Germline CDR1 is LNHDA and CDR2 is SQIVND (reference sequence). The CDR3 extends over 17 amino acids. V dropped 5 bases and J dropped 1; count of bases not matched to a gene: 12. The CDR3 region has the DNA TGTGCCAGTAGTCCCAAGGGCGGGAGGGCCCCTTCCTACGAGCAGTACTTC. It encodes CASSPKGGRAPSYEQYF.

The J gene is TRBJ1-5, the V gene TRBV6-1; D is ambiguous. The CDR3 covers 13 residues. V lost 2 bases to trimming and J lost 5 bases, with 7 bases between them. CDR1 and CDR2 (germline): MNHNS, SASEGT. CDR3 in DNA: TGTGCCAGCAGTGAAAGATCGGATCAGCCCCAGCATTTT. This gives the protein CASSERSDQPQHF.

J is TRBJ2-3 and V is TRBV5-6; TRBD2 agrees at 10 bases. Germline V gene lookup returns CDR1 SGHDT and CDR2 YYEEEE. CDR3 length: 16 residues. J lost 5 bases, V lost 2 bases, and 8 bases had no gene match. The CDR3 loop is CASSFGLAGEVDTQYF. CDR3 bases: TGTGCCAGCAGCTTCGGCCTAGCGGGAGAGGTAGATACGCAGTATTTT. Supplemented by reference TRBV5-6 and TRBJ2-3, the full variable domain reads DAGVTQSPTHLIKTRGQQVTLRCSPKSGHDTVSWYQQALGQGPQFIFQYYEEEERQRGNFPDRFSGHQFPNYSSELNVNALLLGDSALYLCASSFGLAGEVDTQYFGPGTRLTVL.